This T cell receptor beta chain comes out of a study of blood T cells in healthy people across ages. Then a second PCR, running roughly 7 to 11 cycles, was carried out with a sample-barcoded 5' primer and a J-beta primer mix. MiXCR, applied by TCRdb to the 5' RACE reads, yields one record per CDR3 protein. The sample carries under 2,000,000 distinct CDR3 sequences, about 50% recorded once. The germline V gene has CDR1 LNHNV and CDR2 YYDKDF (reference sequence). The CDR3 is made up of 14 amino acids. The V end was cut by 7 bases, the J end by 7 bases, with 20 bases between. The chain uses TRBV15 and TRBJ2-7, with a tentative D call TRBD1 (5 bases). This TCR derives from a woman aged 35 to 49 in good health. Sequencing used blood. The CDR3 reads CATKDTTENNEQYF. In DNA, the CDR3 is TGTGCCACCAAGGACACGACAGAGAACAATGAGCAGTACTTC.